The clone carrying this TCR beta chain has ten or more counts. Antigen unknown. These data come from a study of CD8+CD57+ T cells in acquired aplastic anemia. Overall study results and limits: Some 29 shared CD8+ CDR3s appeared highly expressed within patients' immunodominant clones.

With 0 bases removed from V and 2 bases from J, the gap between germline ends came to 12 bases. CDR1 is LNHNV and CDR2 is YYDKDF in the germline V gene (reference sequence). The CDR3 runs 16 residues. The patients chosen for sequencing had shown expansion of CD8+CD57+ cells (detected by flow cytometry). Each of the patients presented with severe acquired aplastic anemia. Genomic DNA served as template for TCR beta VDJ and CDR3 profiling. TCRdb called the reads again in MiXCR, with one record for every CDR3 protein. The sample includes 150,000 to 200,000 distinct CDR3 sequences, under 55% of them seen just once.

V and J are TRBV15 and TRBJ2-3; D is unclear. The clonotype was recovered from a human donor with aplastic anemia. Material for sequencing was sorted CD4+, CD8+, or CD8+CD57+ T cells (not recorded which) from PBMCs. The CDR3 region is CATSRDRSIYTDTQYF. In DNA, the CDR3 is TGTGCCACCAGCAGAGATCGGTCGATATACACAGATACGCAGTATTTT.